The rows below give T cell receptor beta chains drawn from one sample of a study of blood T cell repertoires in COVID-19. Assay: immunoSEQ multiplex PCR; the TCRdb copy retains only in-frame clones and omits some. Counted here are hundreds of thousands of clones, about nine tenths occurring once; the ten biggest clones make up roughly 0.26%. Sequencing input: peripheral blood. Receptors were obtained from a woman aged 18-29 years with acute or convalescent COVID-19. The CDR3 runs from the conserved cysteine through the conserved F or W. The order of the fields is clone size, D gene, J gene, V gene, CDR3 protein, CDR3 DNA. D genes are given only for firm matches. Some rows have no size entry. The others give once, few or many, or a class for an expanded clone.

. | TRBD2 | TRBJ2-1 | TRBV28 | CASSSSLGGPSSYNEQFF | TGTGCCAGCAGTTCTTCCCTGGGAGGGCCGAGCTCCTACAATGAGCAGTTCTTC
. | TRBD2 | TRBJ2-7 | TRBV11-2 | CASSLAVGLATF | TGTGCCAGCAGCTTAGCGGTTGGACTAGCAACCTTC
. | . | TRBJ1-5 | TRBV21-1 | CAHGTGHQPQHF | TGTGCCCACGGGACAGGGCATCAGCCCCAGCATTTT
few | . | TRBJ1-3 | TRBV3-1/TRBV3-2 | CASSPFVAPVGNTIYF | TGTGCCAGCAGCCCCTTTGTGGCCCCAGTCGGAAACACCATATATTTT
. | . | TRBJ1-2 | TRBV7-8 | CASSLARSSNYGYTF | TGTGCCAGCAGCTTAGCGCGTAGCAGTAACTATGGCTACACCTTC
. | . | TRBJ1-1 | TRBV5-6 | CASSRRREIMVAEAFF | TGTGCCAGCAGCCGAAGGCGGGAGATAATGGTTGCTGAAGCTTTCTTT
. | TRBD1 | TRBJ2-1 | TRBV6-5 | CASSYRDRNNEQFF | TGTGCCAGCAGTTACCGGGACAGGAACAATGAGCAGTTCTTC
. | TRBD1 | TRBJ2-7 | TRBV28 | CASSLPGTASSYEQYF | TGTGCCAGCAGTCTCCCCGGGACAGCCTCCTCCTACGAGCAGTACTTC
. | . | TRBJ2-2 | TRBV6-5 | CASSPRGTGELFF | TGTGCCAGCAGTCCCAGAGGAACCGGGGAGCTGTTTTTT
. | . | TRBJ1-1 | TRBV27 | CASRLYAFF | TGTGCCAGCAGACTTTACGCTTTCTTT
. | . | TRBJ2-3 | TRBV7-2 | CASIFQGRNRTDTQYF | TGTGCCAGCATCTTCCAGGGGCGAAACCGCACAGATACGCAGTATTTT
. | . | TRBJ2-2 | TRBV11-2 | CASSPRLAGELFF | TGTGCCAGCAGCCCGAGGCTTGCCGGGGAGCTGTTTTTT
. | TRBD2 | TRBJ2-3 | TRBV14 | CASSQGAGYTDTQYF | TGTGCCAGCAGCCAAGGAGCGGGGTACACAGATACGCAGTATTTT
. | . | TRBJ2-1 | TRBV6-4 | CASSEGGGAGGEQFF | TGTGCCAGCAGCGAGGGAGGGGGGGCCGGAGGTGAGCAGTTCTTC
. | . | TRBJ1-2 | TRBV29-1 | CSVVPGSSGYTF | TGCAGCGTTGTGCCAGGCTCGAGCGGCTACACCTTC
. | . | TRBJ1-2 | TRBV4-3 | CASSQGRSVGVGYTF | TGCGCCAGCAGCCAAGGTCGTTCCGTAGGGGTTGGCTACACCTTC
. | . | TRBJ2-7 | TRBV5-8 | CASSMAIFYEQYF | TGTGCCAGCAGTATGGCCATTTTCTACGAGCAGTACTTC
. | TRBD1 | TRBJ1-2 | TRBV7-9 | CASSIEGQQYGYTF | TGTGCCAGCAGCATAGAGGGACAGCAGTATGGCTACACCTTC
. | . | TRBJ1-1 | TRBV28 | CASPGLGGPVVNTEAFF | TGTGCCAGCCCCGGGTTGGGGGGGCCCGTGGTGAACACTGAAGCTTTCTTT
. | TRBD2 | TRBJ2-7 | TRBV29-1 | CSVNGRGPYEQYF | TGCAGCGTCAACGGGAGGGGCCCCTACGAGCAGTACTTC
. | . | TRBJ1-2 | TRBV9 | CASSASYGYTF | TGTGCCAGCAGCGCGTCCTATGGCTACACCTTC
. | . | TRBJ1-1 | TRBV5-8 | CASSLAEMNTEAFF | TGTGCCAGCAGCTTGGCAGAAATGAACACTGAAGCTTTCTTT
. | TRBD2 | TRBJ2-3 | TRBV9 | CASSPRLAGGADTQYF | TGTGCCAGCAGCCCAAGACTAGCGGGGGGCGCAGATACGCAGTATTTT
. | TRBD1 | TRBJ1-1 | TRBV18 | CASSGTGGTEAFF | TGTGCCAGCTCAGGAACAGGGGGCACTGAAGCTTTCTTT
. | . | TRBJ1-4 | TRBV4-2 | CASSPTVRPNEKLFF | TGTGCCAGCAGTCCGACAGTGAGGCCTAATGAAAAACTGTTTTTT
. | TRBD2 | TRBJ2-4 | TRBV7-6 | CASSPGLAGALAKNIQYF | TGTGCCAGCAGCCCGGGACTAGCGGGGGCCCTAGCCAAAAACATTCAGTACTTC
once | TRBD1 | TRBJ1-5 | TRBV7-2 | CASSLGGTGLNQPQHF | TGTGCCAGCAGCTTAGGAGGGACAGGCCTTAATCAGCCCCAGCATTTT
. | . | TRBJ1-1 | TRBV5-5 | CASSLAGTGEAFF | TGTGCCAGCAGCTTGGCAGGTACCGGTGAAGCTTTCTTT
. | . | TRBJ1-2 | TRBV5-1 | CARSDGGGGYGYTF | TGCGCCCGCAGCGACGGGGGAGGGGGCTATGGCTACACCTTC
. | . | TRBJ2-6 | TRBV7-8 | CASSLQAGANVLTF | TGTGCCAGCAGCCTACAGGCTGGGGCCAACGTCCTGACTTTC
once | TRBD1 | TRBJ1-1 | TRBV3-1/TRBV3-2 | CASSSDRGARATEAFF | TGTGCCAGCAGCTCGGACAGGGGGGCGCGGGCCACTGAAGCTTTCTTT
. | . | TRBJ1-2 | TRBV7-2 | CASSLGDQVGYTF | TGTGCCAGCAGCTTAGGAGATCAGGTCGGCTACACCTTC
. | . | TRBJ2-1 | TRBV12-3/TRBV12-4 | CASSWTVYNEQFF | TGTGCCAGCTCATGGACAGTCTACAATGAGCAGTTCTTC
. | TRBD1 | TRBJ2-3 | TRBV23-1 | CASSLGTGGPDTQYF | TGCGCCAGCAGTCTCGGGACAGGGGGTCCAGATACGCAGTATTTT
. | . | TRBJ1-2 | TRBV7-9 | CASSQGRVGVDGYTF | TGTGCCAGCAGCCAAGGTCGGGTCGGGGTAGATGGCTACACCTTC
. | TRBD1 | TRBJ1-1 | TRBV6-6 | CASEDRGNTEAFF | TGTGCCAGTGAAGACAGGGGGAACACTGAAGCTTTCTTT
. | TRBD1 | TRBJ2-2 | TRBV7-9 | CASSLADRVGAGELFF | TGTGCCAGCAGCTTAGCGGACAGGGTTGGCGCCGGGGAGCTGTTTTTT
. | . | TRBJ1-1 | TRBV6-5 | CASTGYLATEAFF | TGTGCCAGCACGGGGTATTTGGCCACTGAAGCTTTCTTT
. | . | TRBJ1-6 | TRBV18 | CASSQNTQPGGSPLHF | TGTGCCAGCTCACAAAATACTCAGCCTGGGGGCTCACCCCTCCACTTT
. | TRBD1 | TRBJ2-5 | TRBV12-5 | CASGWRPLGTGTQETQYF | TGTGCTAGTGGTTGGAGGCCCCTGGGGACAGGGACTCAAGAGACCCAGTACTTC
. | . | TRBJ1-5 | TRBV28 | CASSFRTSSNQPQHF | TGTGCCAGCAGTTTCAGGACAAGTAGCAATCAGCCCCAGCATTTT
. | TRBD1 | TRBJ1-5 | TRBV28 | CASSPGQDQPQHF | TGTGCCAGCAGTCCAGGACAGGATCAGCCCCAGCATTTT
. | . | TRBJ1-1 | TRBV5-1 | CASSSITQTAEAFF | TGCGCCAGCAGCTCAATAACACAGACGGCTGAAGCTTTCTTT
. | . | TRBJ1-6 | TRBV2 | CATSGQPYSPLHF | TGTGCCACCTCGGGACAACCATATTCACCCCTCCACTTT
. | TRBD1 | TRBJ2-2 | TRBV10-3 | CAISRDRGSTGELFF | TGTGCCATCAGTAGGGACAGGGGTAGCACCGGGGAGCTGTTTTTT
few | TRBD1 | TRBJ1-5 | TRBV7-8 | CASSFGQGGQPQHF | TGTGCCAGCAGCTTTGGACAGGGAGGTCAGCCCCAGCATTTT
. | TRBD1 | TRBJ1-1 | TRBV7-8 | CASSRTGTNTEAFF | TGTGCCAGCAGCCGGACAGGAACGAACACTGAAGCTTTCTTT
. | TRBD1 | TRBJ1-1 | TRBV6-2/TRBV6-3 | CASSLPRTGPTNTEAFF | TGTGCCAGCAGCTTACCAAGGACAGGGCCCACGAACACTGAAGCTTTCTTT
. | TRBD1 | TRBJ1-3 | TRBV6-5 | CASRVDTGVGNTIYF | TGTGCCAGCAGGGTAGATACAGGGGTTGGAAACACCATATATTTT
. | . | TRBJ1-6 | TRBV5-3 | CARSLSATGDNSPLHF | TGTGCCAGAAGCCTGTCGGCTACAGGAGACAATTCACCCCTCCACTTT
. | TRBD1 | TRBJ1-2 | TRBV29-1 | CSVFGGQGFGGGYTF | TGCAGCGTTTTTGGGGGACAGGGCTTCGGAGGGGGCTACACCTTC
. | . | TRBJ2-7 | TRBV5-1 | CASSRFAGSDEQYF | TGCGCCAGCAGCCGTTTTGCAGGGTCCGACGAGCAGTACTTC
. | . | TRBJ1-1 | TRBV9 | CASSVELNTEAFF | TGTGCCAGCAGCGTAGAATTAAACACTGAAGCTTTCTTT
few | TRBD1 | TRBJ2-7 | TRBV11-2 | CASSHGTGTSYEQYF | TGTGCCAGCAGCCACGGGACAGGGACCTCCTACGAGCAGTACTTC
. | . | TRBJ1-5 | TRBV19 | CASSFRQHQHF | TGTGCCAGTAGTTTCCGACAGCACCAGCATTTT
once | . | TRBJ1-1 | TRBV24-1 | CATSEAGLGTEAFF | TGTGCCACCAGTGAGGCAGGATTGGGCACTGAAGCTTTCTTT
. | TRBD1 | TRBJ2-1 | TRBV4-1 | CASSQIGTGVENEQFF | TGCGCCAGCAGCCAAATCGGGACAGGGGTTGAAAATGAGCAGTTCTTC
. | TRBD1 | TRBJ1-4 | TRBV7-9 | CASSLGQGTNEKLFF | TGTGCCAGCAGCTTAGGACAGGGGACTAATGAAAAACTGTTTTTT
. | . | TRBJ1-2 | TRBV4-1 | CASSHFSFTGYVYGYTF | TGCGCCAGCAGCCACTTTTCATTTACCGGGTACGTCTATGGCTACACCTTC
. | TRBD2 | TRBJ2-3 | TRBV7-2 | CASSLVAGGASTDTQYF | TGTGCCAGCAGCTTAGTTGCGGGGGGGGCCTCTACAGATACGCAGTATTTT